This TCR beta chain was sequenced during a study of T cells in Graves' hyperthyroidism and ophthalmopathy. The CDR3 has 17 amino acids. With 1 base clipped from V and 0 bases from J, the junction kept 5 bases outside the gene matches. CDR1 is MNHNS and CDR2 is SASEGT in the germline V gene. Using RNA transcripts as the source, TCR beta CDR3 regions were amplified. The study used the HTBI primer set for a first-round RT-PCR of the TCR CDR3. In TCRdb, the multiplex PCR reads were re-called with MiXCR into one record per CDR3 protein. The repertoire consists of hundreds of thousands of distinct CDR3 sequences, with 15% to 20% occurring once and the leading ten covering over 45%.

This sequence was found in a man in his forties or fifties with Graves' ophthalmopathy. Sample: blood. V gene TRBV6-1 combines with J gene TRBJ2-1; TRBD2 matches 8 bases. Written as DNA, the CDR3 is TGTGCCAGCAGTGAAGGGGCGGGGGGTAGCTCCTACAATGAGCAGTTCTTC. Translated, it gives CASSEGAGGSSYNEQFF.